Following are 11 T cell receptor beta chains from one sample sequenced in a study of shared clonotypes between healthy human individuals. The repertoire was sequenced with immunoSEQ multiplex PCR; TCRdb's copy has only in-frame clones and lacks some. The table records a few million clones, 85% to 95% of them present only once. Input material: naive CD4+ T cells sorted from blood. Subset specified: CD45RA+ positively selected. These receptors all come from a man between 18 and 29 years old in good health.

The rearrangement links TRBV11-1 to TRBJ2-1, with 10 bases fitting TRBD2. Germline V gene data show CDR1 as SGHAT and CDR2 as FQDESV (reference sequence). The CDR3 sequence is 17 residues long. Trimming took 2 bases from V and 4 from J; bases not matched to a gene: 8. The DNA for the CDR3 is TGTGCCAGCAGCTTAATGGCTAGCGGGGGCCATTACAATGAGCAGTTCTTC. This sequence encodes CASSLMASGGHYNEQFF.

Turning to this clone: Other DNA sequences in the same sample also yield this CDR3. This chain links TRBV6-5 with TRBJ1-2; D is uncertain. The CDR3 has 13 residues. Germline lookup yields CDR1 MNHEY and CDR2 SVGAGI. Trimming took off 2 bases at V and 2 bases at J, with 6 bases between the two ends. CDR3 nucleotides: TGTGCCAGCAGTTACAGGGAAAACTATGGCTACACCTTC. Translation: CASSYRENYGYTF.

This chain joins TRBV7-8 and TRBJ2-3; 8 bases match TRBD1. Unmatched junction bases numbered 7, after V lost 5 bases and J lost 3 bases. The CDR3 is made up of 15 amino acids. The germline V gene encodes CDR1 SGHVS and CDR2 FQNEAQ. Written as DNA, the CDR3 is TGTGCCAGCAGCATTGGACAGGGTAGGACAGATACGCAGTATTTT. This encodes CASSIGQGRTDTQYF.

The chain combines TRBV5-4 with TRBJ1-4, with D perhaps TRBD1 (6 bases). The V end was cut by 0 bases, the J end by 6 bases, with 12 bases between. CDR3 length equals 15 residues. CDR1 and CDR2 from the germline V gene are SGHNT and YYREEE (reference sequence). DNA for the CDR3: TGTGCCAGCAGCTTGGCGCCGGGGGCGTATGAAAAACTGTTTTTT. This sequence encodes CASSLAPGAYEKLFF. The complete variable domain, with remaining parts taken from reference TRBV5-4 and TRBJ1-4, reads ETGVTQSPTHLIKTRGQQVTLRCSSQSGHNTVSWYQQALGQGPQFIFQYYREEENGRGNFPPRFSGLQFPNYSSELNVNALELDDSALYLCASSLAPGAYEKLFFGSGTQLSVL.

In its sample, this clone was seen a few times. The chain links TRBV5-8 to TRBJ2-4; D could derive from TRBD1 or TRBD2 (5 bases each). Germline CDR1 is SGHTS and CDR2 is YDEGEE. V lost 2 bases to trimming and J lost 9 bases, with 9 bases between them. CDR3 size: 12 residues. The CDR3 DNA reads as TGTGCCAGCAGCTTCTCCGGGACCATTCAGTACTTC. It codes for CASSFSGTIQYF.

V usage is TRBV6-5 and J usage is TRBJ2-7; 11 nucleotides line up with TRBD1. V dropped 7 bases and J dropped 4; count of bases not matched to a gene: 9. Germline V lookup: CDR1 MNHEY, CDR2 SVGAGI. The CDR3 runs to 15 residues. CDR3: CASTPAGQGVYEQYF. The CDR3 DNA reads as TGTGCCAGCACCCCGGCGGGACAGGGGGTTTACGAGCAGTACTTC.

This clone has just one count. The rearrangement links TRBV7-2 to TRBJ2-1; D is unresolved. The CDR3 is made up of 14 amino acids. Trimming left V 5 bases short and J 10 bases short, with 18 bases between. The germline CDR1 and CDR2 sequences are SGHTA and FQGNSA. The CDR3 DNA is TGTGCCAGCAGCCCAAGTTTTGGTGTCGGGGAGCAGTTCTTC. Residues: CASSPSFGVGEQFF.

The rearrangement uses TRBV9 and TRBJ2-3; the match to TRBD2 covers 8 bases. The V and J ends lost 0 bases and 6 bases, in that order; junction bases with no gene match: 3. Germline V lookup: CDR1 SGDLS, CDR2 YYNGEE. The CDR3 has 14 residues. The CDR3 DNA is TGTGCCAGCAGCGTAGGGGCTAGCGGGGATACGCAGTATTTT. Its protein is CASSVGASGDTQYF.

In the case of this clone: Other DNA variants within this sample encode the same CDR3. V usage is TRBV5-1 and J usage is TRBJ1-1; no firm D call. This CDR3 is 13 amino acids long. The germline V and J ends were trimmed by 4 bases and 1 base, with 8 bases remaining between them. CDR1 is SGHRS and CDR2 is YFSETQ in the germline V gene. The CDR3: CASSPTGNTEAFF. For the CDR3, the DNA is TGCGCCAGCAGCCCAACGGGGAACACTGAAGCTTTCTTT.

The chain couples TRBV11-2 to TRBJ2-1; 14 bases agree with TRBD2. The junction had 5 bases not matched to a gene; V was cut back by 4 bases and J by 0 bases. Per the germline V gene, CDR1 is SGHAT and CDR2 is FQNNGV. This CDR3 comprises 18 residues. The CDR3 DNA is TGTGCCAGCAGCTCTAGACTAGCGGGGGGGAGCTCCTACAATGAGCAGTTCTTC. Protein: CASSSRLAGGSSYNEQFF. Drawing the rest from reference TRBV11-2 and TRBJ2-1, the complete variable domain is EAGVAQSPRYKIIEKRQSVAFWCNPISGHATLYWYQQILGQGPKLLIQFQNNGVVDDSQLPKDRFSAERLKGVDSTLKIQPAKLEDSAVYLCASSSRLAGGSSYNEQFFGPGTRLTVL.

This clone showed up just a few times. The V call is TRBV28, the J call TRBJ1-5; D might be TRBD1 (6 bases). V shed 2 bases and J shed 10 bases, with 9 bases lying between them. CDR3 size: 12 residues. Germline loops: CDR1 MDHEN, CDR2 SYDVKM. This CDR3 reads CASSLGGSPQHF. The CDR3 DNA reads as TGTGCCAGCAGTTTAGGGGGCTCTCCCCAGCATTTT. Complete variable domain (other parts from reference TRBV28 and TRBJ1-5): DVKVTQSSRYLVKRTGEKVFLECVQDMDHENMFWYRQDPGLGLRLIYFSYDVKMKEKGDIPEGYSVSREKKERFSLILESASTNQTSMYLCASSLGGSPQHFGDGTRLSIL.